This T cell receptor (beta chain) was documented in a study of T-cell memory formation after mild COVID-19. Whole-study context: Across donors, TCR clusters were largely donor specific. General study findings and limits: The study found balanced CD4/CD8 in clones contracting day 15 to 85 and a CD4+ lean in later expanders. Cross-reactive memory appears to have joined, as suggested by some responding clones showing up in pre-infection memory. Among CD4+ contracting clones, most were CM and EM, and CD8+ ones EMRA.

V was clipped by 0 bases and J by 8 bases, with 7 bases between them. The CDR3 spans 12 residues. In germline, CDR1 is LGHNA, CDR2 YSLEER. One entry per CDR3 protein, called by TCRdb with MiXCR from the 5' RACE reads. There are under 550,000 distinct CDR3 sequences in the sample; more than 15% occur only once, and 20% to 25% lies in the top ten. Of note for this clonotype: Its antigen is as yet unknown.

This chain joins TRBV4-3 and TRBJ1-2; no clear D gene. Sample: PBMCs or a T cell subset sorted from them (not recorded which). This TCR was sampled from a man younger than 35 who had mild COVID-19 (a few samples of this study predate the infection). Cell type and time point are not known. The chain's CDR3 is CASSQEGLGYTF. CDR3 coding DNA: TGCGCCAGCAGCCAAGAAGGGCTCGGCTACACCTTC.